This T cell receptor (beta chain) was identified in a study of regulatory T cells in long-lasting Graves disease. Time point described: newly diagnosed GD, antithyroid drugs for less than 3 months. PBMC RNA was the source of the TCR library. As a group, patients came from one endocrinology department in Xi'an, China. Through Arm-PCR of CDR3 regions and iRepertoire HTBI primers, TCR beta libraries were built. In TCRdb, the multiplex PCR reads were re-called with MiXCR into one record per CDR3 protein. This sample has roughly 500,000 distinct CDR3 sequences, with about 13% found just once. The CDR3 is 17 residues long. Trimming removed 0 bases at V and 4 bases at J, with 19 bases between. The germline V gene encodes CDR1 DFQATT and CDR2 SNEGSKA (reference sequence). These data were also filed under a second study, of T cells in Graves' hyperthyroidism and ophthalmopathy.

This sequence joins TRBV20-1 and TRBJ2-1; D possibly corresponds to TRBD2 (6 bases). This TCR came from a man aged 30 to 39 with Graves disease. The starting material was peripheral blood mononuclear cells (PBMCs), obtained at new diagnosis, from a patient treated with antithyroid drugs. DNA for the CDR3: TGCAGTGCTAGAGATCCGCAATCCGGGACTCGTTACAATGAGCAGTTCTTC. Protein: CSARDPQSGTRYNEQFF.